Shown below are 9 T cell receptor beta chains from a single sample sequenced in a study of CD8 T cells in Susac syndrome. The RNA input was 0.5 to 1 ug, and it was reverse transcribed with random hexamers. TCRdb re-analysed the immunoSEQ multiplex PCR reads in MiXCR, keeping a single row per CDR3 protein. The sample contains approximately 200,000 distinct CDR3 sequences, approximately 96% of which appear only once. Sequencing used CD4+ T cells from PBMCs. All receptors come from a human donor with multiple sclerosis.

CDR3 in amino acids: CSATRPGQGFNSPLHF. CDR3 DNA sequence: TGCAGTGCCACCCGTCCTGGACAGGGATTCAATTCACCCCTCCACTTT. The V call is TRBV20-1, the J call TRBJ1-6; 8 positions agree with TRBD1. The CDR3 loop spans 16 amino acids. V shed 6 bases, J shed 7 bases, and the junction held 14 bases outside the gene matches. The germline V gene has CDR1 DFQATT and CDR2 SNEGSKA (reference sequence).

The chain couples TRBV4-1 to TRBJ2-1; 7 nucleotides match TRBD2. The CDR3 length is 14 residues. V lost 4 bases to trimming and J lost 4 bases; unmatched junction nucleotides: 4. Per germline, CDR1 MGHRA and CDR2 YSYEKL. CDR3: CASSPSGGYNEQFF. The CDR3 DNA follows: TGCGCCAGCAGCCCTAGCGGAGGGTACAATGAGCAGTTCTTC.

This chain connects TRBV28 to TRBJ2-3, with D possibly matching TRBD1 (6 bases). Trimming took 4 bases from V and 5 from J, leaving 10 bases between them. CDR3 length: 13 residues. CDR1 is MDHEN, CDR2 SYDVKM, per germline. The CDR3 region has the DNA TGTGCCAGCAGTTCCGACAGGAGAGATACGCAGTATTTT. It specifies CASSSDRRDTQYF.

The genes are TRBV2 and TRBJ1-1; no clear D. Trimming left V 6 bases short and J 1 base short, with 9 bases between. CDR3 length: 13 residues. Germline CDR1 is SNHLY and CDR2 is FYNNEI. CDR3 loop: CASRGKRNTEAFF. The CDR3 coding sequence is TGTGCCAGCAGGGGTAAGAGGAACACTGAAGCTTTCTTT.

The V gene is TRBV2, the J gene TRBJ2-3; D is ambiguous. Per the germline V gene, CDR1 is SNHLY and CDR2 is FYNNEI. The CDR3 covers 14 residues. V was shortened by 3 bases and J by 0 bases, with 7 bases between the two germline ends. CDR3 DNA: TGTGCCAGCAGTGACAGCCTGAGCACAGATACGCAGTATTTT. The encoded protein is CASSDSLSTDTQYF.

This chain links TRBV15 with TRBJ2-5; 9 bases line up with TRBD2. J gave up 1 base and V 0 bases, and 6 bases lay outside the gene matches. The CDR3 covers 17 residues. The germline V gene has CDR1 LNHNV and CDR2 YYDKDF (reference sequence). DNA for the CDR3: TGTGCCACCAGCAGAGATTGGGCTAGCGGGGTCCAAGAGACCCAGTACTTC. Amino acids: CATSRDWASGVQETQYF.

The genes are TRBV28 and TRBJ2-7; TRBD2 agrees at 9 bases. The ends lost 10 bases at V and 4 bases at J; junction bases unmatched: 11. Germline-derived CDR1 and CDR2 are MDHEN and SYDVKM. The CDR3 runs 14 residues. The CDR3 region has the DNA TGTGCCAACAGCGGGAGCGGGGGGCGGTACGAGCAGTACTTC. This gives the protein CANSGSGGRYEQYF.

This chain's CDR3 is CASSYWGGELGNTIYF. Here the CDR3 DNA reads TGCGCCAGCAGTTACTGGGGGGGCGAACTTGGAAACACCATATATTTT. J is TRBJ1-3 and V is TRBV5-1, with D tentatively TRBD1 (6 bases). This CDR3 has 16 residues. V was trimmed by 5 bases and J by 3 bases, leaving 18 bases between them. Germline lookup yields CDR1 SGHRS and CDR2 YFSETQ.

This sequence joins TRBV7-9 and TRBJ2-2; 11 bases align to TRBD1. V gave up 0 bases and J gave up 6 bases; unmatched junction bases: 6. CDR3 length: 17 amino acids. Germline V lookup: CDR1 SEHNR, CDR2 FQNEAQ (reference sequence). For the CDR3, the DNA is TGTGCCAGCAGCTTAGCTCGTGGACAGGGGGCAGCCGGGGAGCTGTTTTTT. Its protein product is CASSLARGQGAAGELFF.